This T cell receptor (beta chain) derives from a study of PD-1 blockade in classical Hodgkin lymphoma. Whole-study context: Intravenous nivolumab at 3 mg/kg was given to patients every 2 weeks.

Repertoires were generated with immunoSEQ multiplex PCR, while TCRdb's copy carries only in-frame clones and drops some. Of about 43,000 clones in the sample, around 70% are singletons; the top ten hold about 10%. With no exception, relapse followed autologous stem cell transplantation in all patients, and brentuximab vedotin exposure varied. Per germline, CDR1 SGHDT and CDR2 YYEEEE. With 5 bases removed from V and 5 bases from J, the gap between germline ends came to 23 bases. The CDR3 is 17 amino acids. Of note for this clone: Antigen unknown.

The study, taken as a whole, reports: Newly diagnosed patients were reported to start with lower TCR diversity than healthy donors. It was among complete responders that baseline diversity resembled that of newly diagnosed patients. Compared with baseline, CD4+ but not CD8+ TCR diversity had risen significantly by C4D1.

The TCR sequence derives from a human donor with classical Hodgkin lymphoma. The genes are TRBV5-6 and TRBJ2-1; D might be TRBD2 (6 bases). The specimen was peripheral blood mononuclear cells (PBMCs), collected at baseline. As DNA, the CDR3 is TGTGCCAGCAGTTCGGGGGTATGGCCCAGAGCCGACAATGAGCAGTTCTTC. Encoded protein: CASSSGVWPRADNEQFF.